The count of the clone carrying this T cell receptor beta chain is one. The antigen remains unidentified. Here immunoSEQ multiplex PCR was the method, and the copy in TCRdb shows in-frame clones only, minus some. The sample has 7,500 to 9,500 clones, about four fifths seen once. This record belongs to a study of T cell clones after liver transplantation. In the study overall: As an antigen-independent comparator, third-party-reactive TCRbeta sequences came from pre-transplant mixed lymphocyte reactions.

The germline gives CDR1 SGDLS, CDR2 YYNGEE. V was trimmed by 4 bases and J by 5 bases, leaving 15 bases between them. This CDR3 has 14 residues. Notes on the study in general: The donor-reactive repertoire was only partly measurable in two subjects, lacking donor cells.

This specimen consisted of CD8+ T cells from blood, obtained before liver transplant. The gene calls are TRBV9 and TRBJ1-1; D is perhaps TRBD1 (5 bases). The sequence was obtained from a human donor who received a liver transplant. The CDR3 is CASSLTRVGTEAFF. The CDR3 bases are TGTGCCAGCAGCCTCACCAGGGTGGGAACTGAAGCTTTCTTT.